This TCR beta chain was recorded in a study of CD8 T cells in ankylosing spondylitis (dated by TCRdb to 2015 to 2018). For context, the study as a whole: To find TCR variants linked to disease, the study profiled T cell receptor beta repertoires in ankylosing spondylitis patients and healthy donors. The full study cohort comprised 25 or so ankylosing spondylitis patients and roughly 100 healthy donors. Peripheral blood was sampled, and synovial fluid was additionally collected from ankylosing spondylitis patients.

CDR1 and CDR2, per the germline V gene (reference sequence), are SGHKS and YYEKEE. The CDR3 starts with the cysteine, ends with the phenylalanine, and has 12 residues. The entry retains the CDR3 DNA only, 36 bases that are in frame from base 1. V is reduced by 5 bases and J by 2 bases, leaving a spacing of 7 bases between them. Sequencing was performed on an Illumina HiSeq 2500. TCR beta libraries were prepared by quantitative 5'-RACE with molecular barcodes. Processing in the source paper ran as follows. A new computational method based on a probabilistic model of VDJ rearrangement was used to identify disease-linked TCR variants. TCRdb took the public reads, trimmed them with fastp at Q25, ran MiXCR for clone calling and kept in-frame beta chains. Rows merge per CDR3 protein into single entries with the most common DNA and genes. The V and J calls reflect TCRdb's pipeline rather than the authors' work. The sample table shows about 450,000 distinct CDR3 sequences, and about 24% are seen once. Clones ranked in the top ten supply roughly 0.8% of the sample.

Study-wide conclusions, independent of this receptor: Some motif variants had previously been reported in the synovial fluid and blood of reactive arthritis patients, which suggests shared mechanisms of disease initiation. A TCR beta motif of fewer than 10 highly homologous amino acid variants appeared characteristic of blood from ankylosing spondylitis patients. The disease-linked clones showed a CD8+ phenotype and occurred at relatively low frequencies in peripheral blood. The disease-linked clones were reported to be significantly enriched in matched synovial fluid samples from ankylosing spondylitis patients.

In regard to this clonotype: Its antigen is currently not known. No qualities accompany the bases; no much larger clone lies one base away.

This receptor was taken from a male donor with ankylosing spondylitis. Sequencing input: blood, either unsorted or a sorted T cell fraction (not recorded which). The receptor chain draws on TRBV5-5 and TRBJ1-1; TRBD1 is a weak D gene call, 5 bases matching. This receptor has the CDR3 CASRWGNTEAFF. The DNA sequence is as follows: TGTGCCAGCAGGTGGGGCAACACTGAAGCTTTCTTT.